Described below is a single T cell receptor (beta chain) sequence and its context. Reverse transcription of about 0.45 to 1 ug RNA was performed with random hexamers. An immunoSEQ multiplex PCR generated amplified TCR beta CDR3 products spanning 54 Vbeta and 13 Jbeta. TCRdb fed the immunoSEQ multiplex PCR reads into MiXCR, producing one record per CDR3 protein. Found here are some 300,000 distinct CDR3 sequences, 70% to 90% of them singletons; the top ten hold around 0.18%. From blood CD8+ and CD4+ T cells, TCR beta sequences were generated. The multiple sclerosis controls were treatment-naive patients affected by stable or active relapsing-remitting disease. FACS enriched CD8+ TEMRA cells, while bulk CD8+ and CD4+ were negatively isolated. The data derive from a study of CD8 T cells in Susac syndrome. Material: CD8+ T cells from PBMCs. The sequence derives from a human donor with multiple sclerosis.

CDR3 coding DNA: TGTGCCAGCAGTTTAGCCAGCCTCAATGAGCAGTTCTTC. Residues: CASSLASLNEQFF. The chain carries TRBV27 and TRBJ2-1; D is ambiguous. This CDR3 contains 13 residues. The germline CDR1 and CDR2 sequences are MNHEY and SMNVEV (reference sequence). Trimming took off 2 bases at V and 6 bases at J, with 8 bases between the two ends.